This paragraph reports one T cell receptor (beta chain). The target antigen is unknown. This CDR3 has 14 amino acids. Germline V CDR1 and CDR2: SGHAT, FQNNGV. Losses at the gene ends were 4 bases for V and 4 bases for J; bases not matched to a gene: 4. Genomic DNA came from blood conventional CD4+ T cells gated CD25-low CD127-high. This entry belongs to a study of regulatory and conventional T cells in RAG deficiency. Produced via immunoSEQ multiplex PCR; TCRdb's table is partial and in-frame only. The sample lists tens of thousands of clones; 90% were seen once. Overall study findings and caveats: Compared with controls, unique Treg TCR beta sequences dropped about 97-fold in Omenn syndrome and CID/AS.

This same sample was also taken into another study, of regulatory T cells. From that study: The PCR used 52 TRBV and 13 TRBJ primers. In patients, unique TRB V-J pairs were restricted and V/J usage skewed, especially in Tregs.

V is TRBV11-2 and J is TRBJ2-7; 10 bases map to TRBD2. The clonotype comes from a human donor in good health. Sample: CD4+ effector T cells sorted from blood. The CDR3 here is CASSYSGRTYEQYF. In nucleotides, the CDR3 is TGTGCCAGCAGCTATAGCGGGAGGACTTACGAGCAGTACTTC.